In this sample, the clone carrying this T cell receptor (beta chain) turned up many times. The junction and the germline gene differ at one end; a read error may be behind it. This sample was included in a study of T cells after yellow fever vaccination. The CDR3 is made up of 18 amino acids. CDR1 SGHRS and CDR2 YFSETQ come from the germline V gene. It was through 5'RACE template switching that TCR cDNA was made, with a universal primer site and UMIs added. TCRdb reprocessed the 5' RACE reads via MiXCR and lists one record per CDR3 protein. The data contain about 69,000 distinct CDR3 sequences, about 6% of them singletons.

Here the sequenced sample was CD4+ T cells sorted from PBMCs, taken around 16 days after the first yellow fever vaccination. The chain combines TRBV5-1 with TRBJ1-6, with TRBD1 matching 10 bases. The clonotype originates from a man aged 18 to 35 who received the YFV17D yellow fever vaccine. The CDR3: CASNLGDRGPPLHSPLHF. The CDR3 bases are TGCGCCAGCAACTTGGGGGACAGGGGCCCTCCTCTGCATTCACCCCTCCACTTT.